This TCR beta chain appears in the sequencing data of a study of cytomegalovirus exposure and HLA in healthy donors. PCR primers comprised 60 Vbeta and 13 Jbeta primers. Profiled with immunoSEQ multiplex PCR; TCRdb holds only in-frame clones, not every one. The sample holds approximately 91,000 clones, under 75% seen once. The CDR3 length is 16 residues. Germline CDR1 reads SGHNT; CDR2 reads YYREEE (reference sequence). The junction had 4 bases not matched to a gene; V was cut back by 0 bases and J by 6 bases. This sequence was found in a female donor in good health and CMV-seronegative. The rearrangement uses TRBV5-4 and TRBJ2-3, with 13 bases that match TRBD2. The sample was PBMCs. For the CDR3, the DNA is TGTGCCAGCAGCTTGGGGACTAGCGGGAGTGGGGATACGCAGTATTTT. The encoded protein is CASSLGTSGSGDTQYF.